These 30 T cell receptor beta chains originate from one sample sequenced in a study of identical twins. TCRdb fed the 5' RACE reads into MiXCR, producing one record per CDR3 protein. This table holds around 480,000 distinct CDR3 sequences, roughly an eighth found once. These data also featured in a second study, about yellow fever vaccine responses in identical twins.

Sequences were obtained from CD4+ T cells sorted from blood. The receptors were gathered from a woman between 18 and 29 years old in good health.

V is TRBV11-2 and J is TRBJ2-7; D not resolved. Germline loops: CDR1 SGHAT, CDR2 FQNNGV. The CDR3 consists of 14 residues. The germline V and J ends were trimmed by 5 bases and 4 bases, with 15 bases remaining between them. The CDR3 protein is CASSPPPPTYEQYF. CDR3 nucleotide sequence: TGTGCCAGCAGCCCGCCCCCCCCAACTTACGAGCAGTACTTC.

J is TRBJ1-5 and V is TRBV6-1; 7 nucleotides align to TRBD1. Germline V gene lookup returns CDR1 MNHNS and CDR2 SASEGT. The V and J ends lost 5 bases and 7 bases, in that order; junction bases with no gene match: 5. This CDR3 region has 13 residues. In DNA form, the CDR3 reads TGTGCCAGCAGTCGGAGGGGGCAACAGCCCCAGCATTTT. Translation gives CASSRRGQQPQHF.

The chain combines TRBV19 with TRBJ2-3; tentative D call: TRBD2 (6 bases). Trimming removed 5 bases at V and 4 bases at J, with 10 bases between. Germline V CDR1 and CDR2: LNHDA, SQIVND (reference sequence). This CDR3 contains 13 residues. The CDR3 protein is CASSAGLPDTQYF. The CDR3 nucleotides read TGTGCCAGTAGTGCGGGACTCCCAGATACGCAGTATTTT.

J is TRBJ2-7 and V is TRBV5-1; D is possibly TRBD2 (6 bases). The V and J ends lost 1 base and 5 bases respectively, with 13 bases between them. CDR1 SGHRS and CDR2 YFSETQ come from the germline V gene. The CDR3 is 14 residues long. CDR3 sequence reads: CASSLLRGGDEQYF. In nucleotides, the CDR3 is TGCGCCAGCAGCTTGTTAAGGGGAGGCGACGAGCAGTACTTC.

V is TRBV27 and J is TRBJ2-3; 9 positions match TRBD2. Germline CDR1 is MNHEY and CDR2 is SMNVEV (reference sequence). The V and J ends lost 2 bases and 6 bases, in that order; junction bases with no gene match: 12. The CDR3 consists of 17 residues. This CDR3 reads CASSLRLAGRGGDTQYF. In nucleotides, the CDR3 is TGTGCCAGCAGTTTAAGGCTAGCGGGGAGGGGGGGGGATACGCAGTATTTT.

This clonotype has only a few counts. This chain joins TRBV30 and TRBJ2-7; D is possibly TRBD1 (6 bases). CDR1 is GTSNPN, CDR2 SVGIG, per germline (reference sequence). The CDR3 runs to 12 residues. Between the trimmed V and J ends, which lost 5 bases and 3 bases, there was a span of 11 bases. CDR3 sequence reads: CAWAQGSYEQYF. Here the CDR3 DNA reads TGTGCCTGGGCACAGGGTAGCTACGAGCAGTACTTC.

This clonotype was detected only a few times. The chain recombines TRBV5-1 with TRBJ1-5; no clear D gene. CDR3 size: 9 residues. Germline CDR1 reads SGHRS; CDR2 reads YFSETQ. V lost 4 bases to trimming and J lost 9 bases, with 2 bases between them. DNA of the CDR3: TGCGCCAGCAGCGGGCCCCAGCATTTT. This gives the protein CASSGPQHF.

The V call is TRBV6-5, the J call TRBJ2-1; TRBD1 might be the D (6 bases). The CDR3 consists of 16 residues. Germline-derived CDR1 and CDR2 are MNHEY and SVGAGI. With 4 bases removed from V and 3 bases from J, the gap between germline ends came to 16 bases. CDR3 residues: CASSSPTADSYNEQFF. The CDR3 DNA sequence: TGTGCCAGCAGTTCCCCAACCGCGGACAGCTACAATGAGCAGTTCTTC.

J is TRBJ2-7 and V is TRBV29-1, with unresolved D. V shed 7 bases and J shed 1 base, with 11 bases lying between them. CDR3 length: 12 amino acids. The germline CDR1 and CDR2 sequences are SQVTM and ANQGSEA. The CDR3 DNA reads as TGCAGCGCTCTGTCCAGATCCTACGAGCAGTACTTC. As protein: CSALSRSYEQYF.

This clonotype showed up just a few times. The chain has TRBV20-1 and TRBJ2-5; 9 bases map to TRBD2. CDR1 is DFQATT, CDR2 SNEGSKA, per germline (reference sequence). The CDR3 consists of 14 residues. V dropped 5 bases and J dropped 5; count of bases not matched to a gene: 9. The CDR3 nucleotides read TGCAGTGCTCATCTAGCGGGGTCGGGGGAGACCCAGTACTTC. Translation gives CSAHLAGSGETQYF.

Of note for this clonotype: A much larger clone differs from this one at a single base, so this may be a read error. This chain uses TRBV28 with TRBJ2-3, with 15 bases that match TRBD2. The CDR3 loop spans 16 amino acids. Germline V lookup: CDR1 MDHEN, CDR2 SYDVKM. Trimming took 6 bases from V and 2 from J; bases not matched to a gene: 3. The CDR3 DNA sequence: TGTGCCAGCAGCGGGACTAGCGGGGGGTACACAGATACGCAGTATTTT. It translates to CASSGTSGGYTDTQYF.

The sample holds a few counts of this clonotype. The V call is TRBV15, the J call TRBJ2-7, with D perhaps TRBD1 (5 bases). This CDR3 has 14 amino acids. Germline CDR1 is LNHNV and CDR2 is YYDKDF (reference sequence). The V and J ends lost 2 bases and 2 bases respectively, with 10 bases between them. Here the CDR3 reads CATSRKQGTYEQYF. The CDR3 DNA follows: TGTGCCACCAGCAGAAAGCAGGGAACCTACGAGCAGTACTTC.

The rearrangement uses TRBV18 and TRBJ2-1; the match to TRBD2 covers 7 bases. The CDR3 extends over 17 amino acids. Germline-derived CDR1 and CDR2 are KGHSH and LQKENI. V trimming: 5 bases; J trimming: 0 bases; junction bases outside the gene matches: 10. As DNA, the CDR3 is TGTGCCAGCTCAAGTCTACTAGCGTACAGCTCCTACAATGAGCAGTTCTTC. It yields the protein CASSSLLAYSSYNEQFF. Based on the CDR3 plus reference TRBV18 and TRBJ2-1, the full variable domain is NAGVMQNPRHLVRRRGQEARLRCSPMKGHSHVYWYRQLPEEGLKFMVYLQKENIIDESGMPKERFSAEFPKEGPSILRIQQVVRGDSAAYFCASSSLLAYSSYNEQFFGPGTRLTVL.

This clonotype was observed a handful of times. The chain joins TRBV3-1 to TRBJ2-3, with 12 bases lining up with TRBD2. The CDR3 extends over 18 amino acids. J was trimmed by 4 bases and V by 3 bases; bases with no gene match: 11. The germline CDR1 and CDR2 sequences are LGHDT and YNNKEL (reference sequence). CDR3 DNA: TGTGCCAGCAGCCAGTCTAGCGGGGGGGCCAGAAGACCAGATACGCAGTATTTT. Translation: CASSQSSGGARRPDTQYF.

This clonotype was counted between two and nine times. The chain carries TRBV2 and TRBJ2-1; 15 nucleotides agree with TRBD2. With 5 bases clipped from V and 8 bases from J, the junction kept 10 bases outside the gene matches. The CDR3 is 17 amino acids. Germline CDR1 and CDR2: SNHLY and FYNNEI. This CDR3 reads CASSPYRTSGGAHEQFF. The CDR3, as DNA: TGTGCCAGCAGTCCCTACAGGACTAGCGGGGGGGCCCATGAGCAGTTCTTC.

The rearrangement joins TRBV29-1 to TRBJ2-3; 9 nucleotides line up with TRBD2. The CDR3 is 15 residues long. With V trimmed by 5 bases and J by 2 bases, 8 bases remained unmatched. The germline CDR1 and CDR2 sequences are SQVTM and ANQGSEA. CDR3 region: CSVPPPGLATDTQYF. CDR3 in DNA: TGCAGCGTTCCCCCCCCGGGACTAGCCACAGATACGCAGTATTTT.

The chain joins TRBV12-3 or TRBV12-4 to TRBJ1-1, with D maybe TRBD1 (5 bases). The CDR3 loop spans 11 amino acids. V lost 6 bases and J 8 bases, leaving 10 bases between the germline ends. CDR3 in DNA: TGTGCCAGCAGGGGACTCTCAGAAGCTTTCTTT. Translated, it gives CASRGLSEAFF.

The rearrangement links TRBV3-1 to TRBJ2-7, with D perhaps TRBD1 (5 bases). V lost 1 base and J 11 bases, leaving 12 bases between the germline ends. Germline V gene data show CDR1 as LGHDT and CDR2 as YNNKEL (reference sequence). This CDR3 has 12 amino acids. DNA for the CDR3: TGTGCCAGCAGCCAAGTTCTCCAGGGTAAGTACTTC. It encodes CASSQVLQGKYF.

This clonotype has a count of ten or more. J is TRBJ1-6 and V is TRBV27; D is unclear. V lost 8 bases and J lost 6, with 20 bases in between. CDR3 length equals 16 residues. The V gene's germline CDR1 is MNHEY and CDR2 SMNVEV (reference sequence). Written as DNA, the CDR3 is TGTGCCAGCGGCAGTGCGTGGGGTGTTTCTAATTCACCCCTCCACTTT. Its translation: CASGSAWGVSNSPLHF.

This clonotype was counted many times. The chain combines TRBV5-6 with TRBJ1-1; 7 bases map to TRBD1. The CDR3 totals 14 residues. Germline CDR1 and CDR2: SGHDT and YYEEEE. V lost 3 bases to trimming and J lost 4 bases; unmatched junction nucleotides: 6. CDR3 loop: CASSYRGESTEAFF. CDR3 nucleotides: TGTGCCAGCAGCTACAGGGGAGAGAGCACTGAAGCTTTCTTT.

CDR3 bases: TGCGCCACCGCGACAGCTGCTGGGGCCAACGTCCTGACTTTC. Amino acid sequence: CATATAAGANVLTF. The chain recombines TRBV5-1 with TRBJ2-6; maybe TRBD1 (5 bases). V was pared by 9 bases and J by 2 bases, with 12 bases between. CDR1 is SGHRS, CDR2 YFSETQ, per germline. The CDR3 length is 14 residues.

This clonotype has ten or more counts. The chain recombines TRBV10-3 with TRBJ2-7; TRBD1 might be the D (6 bases). CDR1 and CDR2 (germline): ENHRY, SYGVKD. The CDR3 runs to 16 residues. Trimming took 5 bases from V and 2 from J, leaving 19 bases between them. The CDR3 DNA reads as TGTGCCATCAGTAAAAATACCGGGACACTTACCTACGAGCAGTACTTC. Residues: CAISKNTGTLTYEQYF.

This clonotype was observed a few times. V and J are TRBV18 and TRBJ2-1, with D perhaps TRBD1 or TRBD2 (5 bases each). The germline V gene encodes CDR1 KGHSH and CDR2 LQKENI. V was trimmed by 6 bases and J by 0 bases, leaving 12 bases between them. The length of the CDR3 is 15 residues. The CDR3 protein is CASSGDPLSYNEQFF. In DNA form, the CDR3 reads TGTGCCAGCTCCGGGGACCCCCTCTCCTACAATGAGCAGTTCTTC. Full variable domain (rest looked up from reference TRBV18 and TRBJ2-1): NAGVMQNPRHLVRRRGQEARLRCSPMKGHSHVYWYRQLPEEGLKFMVYLQKENIIDESGMPKERFSAEFPKEGPSILRIQQVVRGDSAAYFCASSGDPLSYNEQFFGPGTRLTVL.

This clonotype was counted at least ten times. The chain carries TRBV5-1 and TRBJ1-1; the D gene is possibly TRBD1 (5 bases). V lost 4 bases to trimming and J lost 4 bases, with 20 bases between them. The CDR3 is made up of 16 amino acids. Germline CDR1 and CDR2: SGHRS and YFSETQ. The CDR3 spells CASSPRRWGNRTEAFF. In nucleotides, the CDR3 is TGCGCCAGCAGCCCCCGGCGCTGGGGGAATCGCACTGAAGCTTTCTTT.

This clonotype was seen a few times. The V gene is TRBV7-9, the J gene TRBJ1-2; D remains ambiguous. The CDR3 loop spans 13 amino acids. Trimming stripped 1 base from V and 5 bases from J, with 8 bases between. CDR1 SEHNR and CDR2 FQNEAQ come from the germline V gene (reference sequence). CDR3 sequence reads: CASSLEWEYGYTF. The CDR3 nucleotides read TGTGCCAGCAGCTTAGAATGGGAGTATGGCTACACCTTC.

In its sample, this clonotype was seen a few times. This chain links TRBV7-9 with TRBJ2-7, with 9 bases fitting TRBD2. The CDR3 is 15 amino acids. The V and J ends lost 1 base and 6 bases, in that order; junction bases with no gene match: 7. The germline gives CDR1 SEHNR, CDR2 FQNEAQ (reference sequence). The CDR3 DNA sequence: TGTGCCAGCAGCTTAGTCGCTAGCGGGAACGGCGAGCAGTACTTC. The encoded protein is CASSLVASGNGEQYF.

This clonotype has more than one count but fewer than ten. The chain employs TRBV15 and TRBJ2-2; 9 nucleotides match TRBD1. This CDR3 is built from 16 residues. CDR1 LNHNV and CDR2 YYDKDF come from the germline V gene (reference sequence). J lost 4 bases, V lost 5 bases, and 8 bases had no gene match. As DNA, the CDR3 is TGTGCCACCAGCCTCGGACAGGGGCGGGTCACCGGGGAGCTGTTTTTT. As protein: CATSLGQGRVTGELFF.

J is TRBJ2-7 and V is TRBV20-1; 8 bases line up with TRBD2. Trimming removed 0 bases from V and 0 bases from J; junction bases left unmatched: 7. CDR1 and CDR2 (germline): DFQATT, SNEGSKA (reference sequence). The CDR3 sequence is 16 residues long. The CDR3 coding sequence is TGCAGTGCTAGAGATCGGCGGGGGGTAGGCTCCTACGAGCAGTACTTC. This sequence encodes CSARDRRGVGSYEQYF.

This chain uses TRBV11-2 with TRBJ2-3; 15 bases fit TRBD2. The CDR3 is 18 amino acids. V trimming: 5 bases; J trimming: 1 base; junction bases outside the gene matches: 7. Germline lookup yields CDR1 SGHAT and CDR2 FQNNGV. CDR3: CASSTGLAGGPCTDTQYF. CDR3 in DNA: TGTGCCAGCAGCACGGGACTAGCGGGGGGTCCCTGCACAGATACGCAGTATTTT.

This clonotype was detected ten times or more. This chain uses TRBV7-2 with TRBJ2-2; D not resolved. CDR3 size: 13 residues. The V end was cut by 5 bases, the J end by 7 bases, with 11 bases between. The V gene's germline CDR1 is SGHTA and CDR2 FQGNSA. Here the CDR3 reads CASSPRRSGELFF. The CDR3 DNA sequence: TGTGCCAGCAGCCCGCGGCGAAGCGGGGAGCTGTTTTTT.